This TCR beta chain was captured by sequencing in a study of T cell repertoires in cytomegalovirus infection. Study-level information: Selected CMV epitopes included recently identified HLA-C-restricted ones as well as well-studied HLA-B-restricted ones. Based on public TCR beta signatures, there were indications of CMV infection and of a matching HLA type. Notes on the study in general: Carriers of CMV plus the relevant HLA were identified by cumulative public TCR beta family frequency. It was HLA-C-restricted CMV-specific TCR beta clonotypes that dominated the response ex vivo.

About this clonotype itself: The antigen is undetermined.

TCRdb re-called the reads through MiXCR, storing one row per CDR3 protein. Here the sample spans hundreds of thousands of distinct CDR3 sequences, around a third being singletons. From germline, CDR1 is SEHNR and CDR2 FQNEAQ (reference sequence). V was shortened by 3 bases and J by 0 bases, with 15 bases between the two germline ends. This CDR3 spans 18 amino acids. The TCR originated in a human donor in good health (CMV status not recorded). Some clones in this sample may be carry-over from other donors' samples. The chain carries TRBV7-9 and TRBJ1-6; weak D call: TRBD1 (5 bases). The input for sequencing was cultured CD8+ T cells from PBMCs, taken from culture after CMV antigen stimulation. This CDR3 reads CASSFPGTHSSYNSPLHF. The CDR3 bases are TGTGCCAGCAGCTTTCCCGGGACTCACAGCTCCTATAATTCACCCCTCCACTTT. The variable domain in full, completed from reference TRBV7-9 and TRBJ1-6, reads DTGVSQNPRHKITKRGQNVTFRCDPISEHNRLYWYRQTLGQGPEFLTYFQNEAQLEKSRLLSDRFSAERPKGSFSTLEIQRTEQGDSAMYLCASSFPGTHSSYNSPLHFGNGTRLTVT.